These T cell receptor beta chains were read from a single sample in a study of T cells in Graves' hyperthyroidism and ophthalmopathy. TCRdb ran MiXCR on the multiplex PCR reads and lists one entry per CDR3 protein. The sample shows over 150,000 distinct CDR3 sequences, less than 20% of them seen only once. Sequenced material: blood. Receptor source: a woman in her forties or fifties with Graves' hyperthyroidism. Both conserved end residues are part of each CDR3. For some rows the clone size is stated as once, few or many, or as a class when expanded; others skip it.

size: few; V: TRBV10-2; J: TRBJ1-5; CDR3: CASSESETGRNQPQHF
size: few; V: TRBV11-2; J: TRBJ1-2; CDR3: CASSKSTGTGGGGYTF
size: many; V: TRBV6-2/TRBV6-3; J: TRBJ2-1; CDR3: CASSSRGIPYNEQFF
size: few; V: TRBV20-1; J: TRBJ2-3; CDR3: CSATGTSGITDTQYF
size: many; V: TRBV7-9; J: TRBJ2-7; CDR3: CASTFDRVPYEQYF
size: once; V: TRBV27; J: TRBJ2-2; CDR3: CASSLSVRGRLNTGELFF
size: many; V: TRBV27; J: TRBJ2-1; CDR3: CASSLSYYNEQFF
size: many; V: TRBV5-1; J: TRBJ2-7; CDR3: CASSAGQGAYEQYF
size: many; V: TRBV7-3; J: TRBJ2-5; CDR3: CASSPGPEFTLQYF
size: many; V: TRBV11-2; J: TRBJ2-5; CDR3: CASSRYPLDQETQYF
size: -; V: TRBV19; J: TRBJ2-1; CDR3: CASSINVLEVEQFF
size: -; V: TRBV2; J: TRBJ1-4; CDR3: CASRGERVGEKLFF
size: many; V: TRBV27; J: TRBJ2-1; CDR3: CASSSPYNEQFF
size: -; V: TRBV20-1; J: TRBJ2-1; CDR3: CSILGTWSSYNEQFF
size: many; V: TRBV7-9; J: TRBJ2-1; CDR3: CASSFSREPLGYNWFF
size: many; V: TRBV6-1; J: TRBJ2-5; CDR3: CASRLAGLDQETQYF
size: many; V: TRBV20-1; J: TRBJ2-1; CDR3: CSAGTYNEQFF
size: many; V: TRBV3-1; J: TRBJ1-5; CDR3: CASSRGGAGTGHQPQHF
size: many; V: TRBV20-1; J: TRBJ1-2; CDR3: CSARVVSGTYGYTF
size: few; V: TRBV4-2; J: TRBJ1-3; CDR3: CASSQDLTGSGNTIYF
size: many; V: TRBV19; J: TRBJ1-6; CDR3: CASSEGARQSPLHF
size: -; V: TRBV18; J: TRBJ2-7; CDR3: CASSTGTSGNYEQYF
size: many; V: TRBV29-1; J: TRBJ1-1; CDR3: CSVVGGVNTEAFF
size: few; V: TRBV4-2; J: TRBJ2-2; CDR3: CASRKQGANTGELFF
size: many; V: TRBV28; J: TRBJ2-7; CDR3: CASTPWEGSGAYEQYF
size: -; V: TRBV5-5; J: TRBJ1-2; CDR3: CASRFRDSGELGYGYTF